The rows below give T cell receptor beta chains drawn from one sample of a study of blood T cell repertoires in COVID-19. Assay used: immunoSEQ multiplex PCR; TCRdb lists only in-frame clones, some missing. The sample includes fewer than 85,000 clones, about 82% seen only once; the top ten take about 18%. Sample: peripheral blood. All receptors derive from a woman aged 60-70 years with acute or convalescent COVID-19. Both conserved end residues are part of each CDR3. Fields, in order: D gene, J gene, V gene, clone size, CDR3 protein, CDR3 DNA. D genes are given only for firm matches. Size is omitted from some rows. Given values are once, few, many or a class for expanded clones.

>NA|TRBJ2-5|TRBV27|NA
CASSLRGYQETQYF
TGTGCCAGCAGTCTAAGAGGGTACCAAGAGACCCAGTACTTC
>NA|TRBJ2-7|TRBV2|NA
CASSRETAEQYF
TGTGCCAGCAGCCGGGAGACAGCTGAGCAGTACTTC
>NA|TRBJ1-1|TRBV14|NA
CASSPKSWAQDSNTEAFF
TGTGCCAGCAGCCCCAAATCGTGGGCGCAGGACTCGAACACTGAAGCTTTCTTT
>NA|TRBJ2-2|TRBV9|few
CASSFLTNTGELFF
TGTGCCAGCAGCTTCCTTACGAACACCGGGGAGCTGTTTTTT
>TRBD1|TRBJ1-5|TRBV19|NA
CASKSPGQGGQPQHF
TGTGCCAGTAAAAGCCCGGGACAGGGTGGACAGCCCCAGCATTTT
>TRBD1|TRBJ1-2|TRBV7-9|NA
CASSRGTGANYGYTF
TGTGCCAGCAGCCGGGGGACAGGCGCTAACTATGGCTACACCTTC
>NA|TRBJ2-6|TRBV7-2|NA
CASSTQGTGANVLTF
TGTGCCAGCAGCACCCAGGGGACTGGGGCCAACGTCCTGACTTTC
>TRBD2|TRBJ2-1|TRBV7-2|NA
CASSLGLPYNEQFF
TGTGCCAGCAGCCTGGGACTACCTTACAATGAGCAGTTCTTC
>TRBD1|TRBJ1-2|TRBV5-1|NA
CASSFMDRGGGYTF
TGCGCCAGCAGTTTTATGGACAGGGGAGGCGGCTACACCTTC
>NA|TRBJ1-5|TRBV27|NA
CASSLSLNQPQHF
TGTGCCAGCAGTTTAAGCCTAAATCAGCCCCAGCATTTT
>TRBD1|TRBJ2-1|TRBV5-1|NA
CASSFPTGQVYNEQFF
TGCGCCAGCAGCTTCCCGACCGGACAGGTATACAATGAGCAGTTCTTC
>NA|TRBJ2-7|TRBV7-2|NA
CASSPNRVSYEQYF
TGTGCCAGCAGCCCAAACAGGGTCTCCTACGAGCAGTACTTC
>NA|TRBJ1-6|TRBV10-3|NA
CAIRRTVLDGNSPLHF
TGTGCCATCAGAAGGACAGTTCTGGATGGCAATTCACCCCTCCACTTT
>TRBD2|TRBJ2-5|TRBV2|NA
CASSEADLAGGKTQYF
TGTGCCAGCAGTGAAGCGGACCTAGCGGGGGGAAAGACCCAGTACTTC
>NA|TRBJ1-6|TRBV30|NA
CAWSEYGIHSPLHF
TGTGCCTGGAGTGAATACGGGATTCATTCACCCCTCCACTTT
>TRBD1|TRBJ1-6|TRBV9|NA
CASSIDRGLGSYNSPLHF
TGTGCCAGCAGCATCGACAGGGGGCTAGGATCCTATAATTCACCCCTCCACTTT
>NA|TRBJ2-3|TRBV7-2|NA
CASSARQSVLNTDTQYF
TGTGCCAGCAGCGCCAGACAGAGCGTGCTTAACACAGATACGCAGTATTTT
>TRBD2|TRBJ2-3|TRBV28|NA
CASRAGRSTDTQYF
TGTGCCAGCAGAGCGGGACGGAGCACAGATACGCAGTATTTT
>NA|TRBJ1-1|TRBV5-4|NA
CASSRRSPVSTEAFF
TGTGCCAGCAGCCGACGTAGCCCAGTAAGCACTGAAGCTTTCTTT
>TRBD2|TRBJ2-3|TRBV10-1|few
CASSEGTSGGTDTQYF
TGCGCCAGCAGTGAGGGTACTAGCGGGGGCACAGATACGCAGTATTTT
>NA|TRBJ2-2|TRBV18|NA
CASSPIQGGGTGELFF
TGTGCCAGCTCACCTATCCAGGGAGGAGGCACCGGGGAGCTGTTTTTT
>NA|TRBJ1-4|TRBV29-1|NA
CSGWGTSEKLFF
TGCAGCGGATGGGGGACATCGGAAAAACTGTTTTTT
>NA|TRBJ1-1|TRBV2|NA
CASSKEGRKTVYAFF
TGTGCCAGCAGTAAGGAGGGGAGGAAGACGGTGTACGCTTTCTTT
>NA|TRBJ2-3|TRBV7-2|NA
CASRYRAGGTDTQYF
TGTGCCAGCCGCTATCGGGCAGGGGGCACAGATACGCAGTATTTT
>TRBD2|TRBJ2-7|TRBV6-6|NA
CASSTSGGPLGEQYF
TGTGCCAGCAGCACTAGCGGGGGGCCTCTGGGGGAGCAGTACTTC
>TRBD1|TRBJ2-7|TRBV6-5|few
CASSRGLSYEQYF
TGTGCCAGCAGCAGGGGGCTCTCCTACGAGCAGTACTTC
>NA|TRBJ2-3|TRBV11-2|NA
CASSFQANTQYF
TGTGCCAGCAGCTTCCAGGCAAATACGCAGTATTTT
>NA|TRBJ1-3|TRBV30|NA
CAQLRGGSGNTIYF
TGTGCCCAATTAAGAGGGGGCTCTGGAAACACCATATATTTT
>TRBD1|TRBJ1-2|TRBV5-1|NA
CASSQRTGGDYGYTF
TGCGCCAGCAGCCAAAGGACAGGGGGTGACTATGGCTACACCTTC
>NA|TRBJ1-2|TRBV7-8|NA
CASSLAGIYGYTF
TGTGCCAGCAGCTTAGCCGGGATCTATGGCTACACCTTC
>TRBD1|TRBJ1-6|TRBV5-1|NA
CASSPDRESSPLHF
TGCGCCAGCAGCCCGGACAGGGAATCATCACCCCTCCACTTT
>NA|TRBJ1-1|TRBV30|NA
CAWSDLGGSSREAFF
TGTGCCTGGAGCGACCTTGGGGGGTCCTCCCGGGAAGCTTTCTTT
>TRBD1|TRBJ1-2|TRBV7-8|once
CASSLSDRAYGYTF
TGTGCCAGCAGCTTATCTGACAGGGCTTATGGCTACACCTTC
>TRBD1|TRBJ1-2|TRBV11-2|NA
CASSWGTGSYGYTF
TGTGCCAGCAGCTGGGGGACAGGATCCTATGGCTACACCTTC
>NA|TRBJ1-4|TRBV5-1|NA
CASSLASGSSEKLFF
TGCGCCAGCAGCTTGGCCTCAGGGTCGAGTGAAAAACTGTTTTTT
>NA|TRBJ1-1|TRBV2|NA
CAGSAFTEAFF
TGTGCCGGCAGTGCGTTCACTGAAGCTTTCTTT
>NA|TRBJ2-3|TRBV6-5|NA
CASRSGTKSDTQYF
TGTGCCAGCAGGTCCGGGACAAAGTCAGATACGCAGTATTTT
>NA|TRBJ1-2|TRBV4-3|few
CASSQDLVTAGGYTF
TGCGCCAGCAGCCAAGATCTGGTGACAGCGGGAGGCTACACCTTC
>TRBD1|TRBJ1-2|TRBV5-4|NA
CASSSIPGQGGYTF
TGTGCCAGCAGCTCAATCCCGGGACAGGGGGGCTACACCTTC
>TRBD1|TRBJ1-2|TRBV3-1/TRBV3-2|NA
CASTGTGAGYGYTF
TGTGCCAGCACCGGGACAGGGGCGGGATATGGCTACACCTTC
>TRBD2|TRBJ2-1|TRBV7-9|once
CASSLVGGLGDEQFF
TGTGCCAGCAGCTTAGTGGGAGGGTTAGGGGATGAGCAGTTCTTC
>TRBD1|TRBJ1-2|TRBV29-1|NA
CSAQGAEGYTF
TGCAGCGCTCAGGGGGCGGAGGGCTACACCTTC
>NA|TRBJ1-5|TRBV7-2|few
CASSSDRRNQPQHF
TGTGCCAGCAGCTCCGACAGGCGCAATCAGCCCCAGCATTTT
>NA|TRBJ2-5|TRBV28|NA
CASSAEGTETQYF
TGTGCCAGCAGCGCGGAGGGGACAGAGACCCAGTACTTC
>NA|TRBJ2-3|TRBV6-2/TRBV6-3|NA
CASSYSSLDFADTQYF
TGTGCCAGCAGTTACTCGAGTCTAGATTTCGCAGATACGCAGTATTTT
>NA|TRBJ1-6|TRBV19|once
CASSISPGKTLHF
TGTGCCAGTAGTATCTCCCCAGGAAAAACCCTCCACTTT
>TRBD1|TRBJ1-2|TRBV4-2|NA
CASSQTEQGARGYTF
TGTGCCAGCAGCCAAACCGAACAGGGGGCGCGTGGCTACACCTTC
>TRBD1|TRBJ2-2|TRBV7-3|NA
CASSSGQGAGELFF
TGTGCCAGCAGCTCTGGACAGGGGGCCGGGGAGCTGTTTTTT